One sample yielded the 2 T cell receptor beta chains listed below, sequenced in a study of identical twins listed by TCRdb under 2016. Library construction relied on 5' RACE. Reads for this sample came from an Illumina HiSeq 2000. Using fastp at Q25 and MiXCR, TCRdb reprocessed the public reads and kept productive beta chains. Rows are combined by CDR3 protein, so each entry shows the most common genes and DNA. The sample profile shows some 1,600,000 distinct CDR3 sequences; about 30% of them were found once. The ten largest clonotypes hold approximately 0.29% of the sample. Sequenced material: cord blood. Receptors were obtained from a newborn girl in good health.

DNA for the CDR3: TGTGCCAGCAGCCAAGTTCTAGCGGGGCGGTCCTACAATGAGCAGTTCTTC. This encodes CASSQVLAGRSYNEQFF. The chain is built from TRBV3-1 and TRBJ2-1; 9 bases are a match to TRBD2. The CDR3 is 17 amino acids. Germline V lookup: CDR1 LGHDT, CDR2 YNNKEL (reference sequence). V lost 1 base, J lost 1 base, and 5 bases stayed unmatched.

Concerning this clonotype itself: One base away lies a much larger clone, so this may be a sequencing read error. The J gene is TRBJ2-1, the V gene TRBV7-9; 8 nucleotides line up with TRBD2. With V trimmed by 2 bases and J by 8 bases, 5 bases remained unmatched. The germline V gene encodes CDR1 SEHNR and CDR2 FQNEAQ (reference sequence). This CDR3 contains 14 residues. The CDR3 spells CASSLRTSIDEQFF. CDR3 DNA sequence: TGTGCCAGCAGCTTAAGGACTAGCATAGATGAGCAGTTCTTC.